These 32 T cell receptor beta chains were sequenced from one sample in a study of OX40 agonist ivuxolimab in advanced cancers. The data were produced by immunoSEQ multiplex PCR, yet TCRdb's version contains in-frame clones alone and is incomplete. There are about 60,000 clones in the sample; 86% occur only once, and around 0.6% lies in the top ten. Source: CD4+ or CD8+ T cells sorted from blood, taken in a trial of the OX40 agonist ivuxolimab. These TCRs come from an adult with an advanced solid tumor such as melanoma, head and neck, liver or kidney cancer.

The V and J genes are TRBV4-1 and TRBJ2-5; the D is unclear. This CDR3 comprises 14 residues. Germline CDR1 and CDR2: MGHRA and YSYEKL. Trimming pared 1 base from V and 0 bases from J, leaving 6 bases between. The CDR3 sequence is CASSQVLYQETQYF. CDR3 coding DNA: TGCGCCAGCAGCCAAGTTTTGTACCAAGAGACCCAGTACTTC.

The chain employs TRBV5-4 and TRBJ2-6; 10 bases map to TRBD2. CDR3 length: 19 amino acids. Germline CDR1 SGHNT, CDR2 YYREEE (reference sequence). J gave up 0 bases and V 4 bases, and 10 bases lay outside the gene matches. The CDR3 DNA reads as TGTGCCAGCAGCCCCCGACTAGCGGGTACCGGCTCTGGGGCCAACGTCCTGACTTTC. This codes for CASSPRLAGTGSGANVLTF.

Comment on this clone: An end of the junction differs from the germline gene, which may be a read error. The genes are TRBV29-1 and TRBJ2-3; D is uncertain. Germline V gives CDR1 SQVTM, CDR2 ANQGSEA. The CDR3 runs to 13 residues. The CDR3: CSVEPDYTNTQYF. The CDR3 coding sequence is TGCAGCGTTGAACCAGATTACACAAATACGCAGTATTTT.

The V call is TRBV5-1, the J call TRBJ2-1; the match to TRBD2 covers 13 bases. The CDR3 is 16 residues long. The germline V gene has CDR1 SGHRS and CDR2 YFSETQ. V shed 4 bases and J 0 bases; nucleotides not matched to a gene: 1. The DNA of the CDR3 is TGCGCCAGCAGCCGGACTAGCGGGGGCTCCTACAATGAGCAGTTCTTC. Encoded protein: CASSRTSGGSYNEQFF.

The J gene is TRBJ2-1, the V gene TRBV15; 8 bases are a match to TRBD2. V lost 0 bases to trimming and J lost 4 bases; unmatched junction nucleotides: 11. The CDR3 is made up of 18 amino acids. Germline V gene data show CDR1 as LNHNV and CDR2 as YYDKDF (reference sequence). The CDR3 bases are TGTGCCACCAGCAGAGACAAAGCTATGCGGGGGGTATACAATGAGCAGTTCTTC. Protein: CATSRDKAMRGVYNEQFF.

The table lists this clone with a few counts. The chain combines TRBV2 with TRBJ2-2; D is unresolved. Germline V gene sequence: CDR1 SNHLY, CDR2 FYNNEI. This CDR3 is 16 amino acids long. The V and J ends lost 6 bases and 0 bases respectively, with 14 bases between them. CDR3 residues: CASRPDLLPNTGELFF. The CDR3 bases are TGTGCCAGCAGACCTGATCTGCTTCCGAACACCGGGGAGCTGTTTTTT.

J is TRBJ2-4 and V is TRBV5-4; TRBD2 matches at 14 bases. Germline trimming cut 0 bases from V and 7 bases from J; bases unmatched to any gene: 3. The CDR3 is 16 amino acids. CDR1 and CDR2 from the germline V gene are SGHNT and YYREEE (reference sequence). This CDR3 is CASSLVGTSGSNIQYF. DNA for the CDR3: TGTGCCAGCAGCTTGGTTGGGACTAGCGGGAGTAACATTCAGTACTTC. The variable domain in full, completed from reference TRBV5-4 and TRBJ2-4, reads ETGVTQSPTHLIKTRGQQVTLRCSSQSGHNTVSWYQQALGQGPQFIFQYYREEENGRGNFPPRFSGLQFPNYSSELNVNALELDDSALYLCASSLVGTSGSNIQYFGAGTRLSVL.

This chain joins TRBV4-1 and TRBJ2-1; D possibly corresponds to TRBD2 (6 bases). Germline V CDR1 and CDR2: MGHRA, YSYEKL. This CDR3 has 15 amino acids. V gave up 7 bases and J gave up 6 bases, with 19 bases separating them. The CDR3 sequence: CASTSGGRGINEQFF. CDR3 DNA sequence: TGCGCCAGCACGTCTGGAGGGCGCGGGATCAATGAGCAGTTCTTC.

The CDR3 DNA follows: TGTGCCAGCAGCTTTAGAGAGGGACAAGCTACTCAGTTCTTC. Translated: CASSFREGQATQFF. This chain connects TRBV11-2 to TRBJ2-1, with a weak D call TRBD1 (6 bases). The V gene lost 3 bases and the J gene lost 13 bases, with 19 bases spanning the gap. Germline CDR1 and CDR2: SGHAT and FQNNGV. The CDR3 extends over 14 amino acids.

This chain connects TRBV2 to TRBJ2-7, with TRBD1 matching 8 bases. Germline CDR1 and CDR2: SNHLY and FYNNEI. The CDR3 is made up of 14 amino acids. Germline trimming cut 7 bases from V and 6 bases from J; bases unmatched to any gene: 11. The CDR3 DNA reads TGTGCCAGCACCCGACAGGGGTCATTGGGCGAGCAGTACTTC. This gives the protein CASTRQGSLGEQYF.

This chain connects TRBV2 to TRBJ2-7; a possible D gene is TRBD2 (5 bases). V was trimmed by 6 bases and J by 4 bases, leaving 10 bases between them. The CDR3 runs 12 residues. CDR1 is SNHLY, CDR2 FYNNEI, per germline. CDR3: CASRVDFYEQYF. As DNA, the CDR3 is TGTGCCAGCAGAGTGGACTTTTACGAGCAGTACTTC.

This clone appeared once. The chain employs TRBV28 and TRBJ1-6; the D is unclear. CDR3 length: 15 residues. The germline V and J ends were trimmed by 6 bases and 0 bases, with 9 bases remaining between them. Germline V gene data show CDR1 as MDHEN and CDR2 as SYDVKM. CDR3 in amino acids: CASSKGGSYNSPLHF. In DNA, the CDR3 is TGTGCCAGCAGCAAGGGCGGCTCCTATAATTCACCCCTCCACTTT.

The rearrangement links TRBV6-4 to TRBJ2-7; 7 nucleotides agree with TRBD1. Germline V CDR1 and CDR2: MRHNA, SNTAGT. The CDR3 loop spans 16 amino acids. Trimming took 6 bases from V and 0 from J; bases not matched to a gene: 11. The CDR3: CASSEFRQGNSYEQYF. In DNA form, the CDR3 reads TGTGCCAGCAGCGAGTTTCGACAGGGCAACTCCTACGAGCAGTACTTC.

This clone was observed a single time. The rearrangement links TRBV5-1 to TRBJ1-4; 12 nucleotides agree with TRBD1. The CDR3 has 18 residues. The V gene end was trimmed by 0 bases and the J gene end by 5 bases; junction bases not matched to a gene: 8. CDR1 and CDR2 from the germline V gene are SGHRS and YFSETQ. The CDR3 DNA follows: TGCGCCAGCAGCTTGGGGGACAGGGGGCCCCTACTAAATGAAAAACTGTTTTTT. Its translation: CASSLGDRGPLLNEKLFF.

The chain carries TRBV14 and TRBJ2-1; 8 bases are shared with TRBD1. The CDR3 totals 15 residues. V dropped 3 bases and J dropped 4; count of bases not matched to a gene: 5. Germline V CDR1 and CDR2: SGHDN, FVKESK. This CDR3 is CASSHSRTGYNEQFF. As DNA, the CDR3 is TGTGCCAGCAGCCATTCCCGGACAGGGTACAATGAGCAGTTCTTC.

The chain uses TRBV19 and TRBJ2-7; a possible D gene is TRBD1 (6 bases). The germline gives CDR1 LNHDA, CDR2 SQIVND (reference sequence). The CDR3 extends over 15 amino acids. V was pared by 3 bases and J by 5 bases, with 17 bases between. In DNA form, the CDR3 reads TGTGCCAGTAGTATTAACGGGCAGGGGAAGCACGAGCAGTACTTC. It yields the protein CASSINGQGKHEQYF.

V and J are TRBV7-2 and TRBJ2-4, with no clear D. The ends were cut back, 1 base at V and 3 bases at J, with 10 bases in the middle. This CDR3 is 15 amino acids long. Per the germline V gene, CDR1 is SGHTA and CDR2 is FQGNSA. The CDR3 DNA follows: TGTGCCAGCAGCTTAGTGGGCGAAATCAAAAACATTCAGTACTTC. Translating gives CASSLVGEIKNIQYF.

The rearrangement joins TRBV6-5 to TRBJ1-5, with unresolved D. The V end lost 2 bases, the J end lost 7 bases, and 12 bases lay between the germline ends. CDR1 MNHEY and CDR2 SVGAGI come from the germline V gene. This CDR3 comprises 14 residues. CDR3 nucleotide sequence: TGTGCCAGCAGTTACAATTTAGCTGGACAGCCCCAGCATTTT. Amino acid sequence: CASSYNLAGQPQHF.

The chain links TRBV5-6 to TRBJ1-2; 8 bases line up with TRBD1. CDR3 length equals 14 residues. CDR1 is SGHDT and CDR2 is YYEEEE in the germline V gene. V trimming: 4 bases; J trimming: 4 bases; junction bases outside the gene matches: 6. The CDR3 bases are TGTGCCAGCAGCGTGGACAGGGCGGTCTATGGCTACACCTTC. Amino acid sequence: CASSVDRAVYGYTF.

The chain couples TRBV19 to TRBJ1-1; D call uncertain. This CDR3 comprises 14 residues. Germline lookup yields CDR1 LNHDA and CDR2 SQIVND (reference sequence). Trimming removed 3 bases at V and 4 bases at J, with 12 bases between. The CDR3 DNA is TGTGCCAGTAGTATTGGAAAGGTAGGCACTGAAGCTTTCTTT. As protein: CASSIGKVGTEAFF.

The rearrangement links TRBV4-3 to TRBJ2-5; 12 bases are a match to TRBD2. V trimming: 2 bases; J trimming: 3 bases; junction bases outside the gene matches: 7. Germline-derived CDR1 and CDR2 are LGHNA and YSLEER. The CDR3 extends over 17 amino acids. The CDR3 nucleotides are TGCGCCAGCAGCCAAACCTTCCTAGCGGGGGGGGAAGAGACCCAGTACTTC. Translating it yields CASSQTFLAGGEETQYF.

The chain joins TRBV7-2 to TRBJ1-6; 7 bases are shared with TRBD1. Germline V gene lookup returns CDR1 SGHTA and CDR2 FQGNSA. The CDR3 consists of 15 residues. The ends lost 5 bases at V and 7 bases at J; junction bases unmatched: 8. The DNA of the CDR3 is TGTGCCAGCAGCCAACTCCCGGGACAGAATTCACCCCTCCACTTT. Its protein is CASSQLPGQNSPLHF.

The chain uses TRBV15 and TRBJ2-7; either TRBD1 or TRBD2 may fit D (5 bases each). V lost 1 base and J lost 4, with 11 bases in between. This CDR3 is 14 amino acids long. Germline-derived CDR1 and CDR2 are LNHNV and YYDKDF (reference sequence). The CDR3 reads CATSRVQGGYEQYF. DNA for the CDR3: TGTGCCACCAGCAGAGTGCAGGGCGGGTACGAGCAGTACTTC. The full variable domain, in which reference TRBV15 and TRBJ2-7 provide the parts outside the CDR3, is DAMVIQNPRYQVTQFGKPVTLSCSQTLNHNVMYWYQQKSSQAPKLLFHYYDKDFNNEADTPDNFQSRRPNTSFCFLDIRSPGLGDTAMYLCATSRVQGGYEQYFGPGTRLTVT.

The chain combines TRBV7-2 with TRBJ2-5, with D perhaps TRBD1 (5 bases). Germline assignment: CDR1 SGHTA and CDR2 FQGNSA. Trimming shortened V by 2 bases and J by 5 bases, and 6 bases separated the two germline ends. This CDR3 has 12 residues. The CDR3 region is CASSLPGETQYF. The CDR3 DNA reads TGTGCCAGCAGCTTACCAGGGGAGACCCAGTACTTC.

As to this clone: A read error may account for a junction end that differs from germline. This sequence joins TRBV5-1 and TRBJ2-2, with 7 bases aligning to TRBD1. Germline loops: CDR1 SGHRS, CDR2 YFSETQ. This CDR3 contains 20 residues. The CDR3 sequence is CASSLGPDSLTGADAGKLFF. For the CDR3, the DNA is TGCGCCAGCAGCTTGGGACCCGACTCTTTAACAGGGGCGGACGCCGGGAAGCTGTTTTTT.

The J gene is TRBJ2-5, the V gene TRBV5-4; D is perhaps TRBD2 (6 bases). V lost 0 bases, J lost 5 bases, and 14 bases lay in between. The CDR3 consists of 15 residues. Looked up from germline, CDR1 is SGHNT and CDR2 is YYREEE (reference sequence). Here the CDR3 DNA reads TGTGCCAGCAGCTTGGCCAACTTGGGGGGTGAGACCCAGTACTTC. Translated: CASSLANLGGETQYF.

V gene TRBV5-1 combines with J gene TRBJ2-5; the D gene could be TRBD1 or TRBD2 (6 bases each). CDR1 SGHRS and CDR2 YFSETQ come from the germline V gene. This CDR3 is built from 13 residues. Trimming took 3 bases from V and 6 from J, leaving 12 bases between them. CDR3 loop: CASSSGGGQTQYF. DNA for the CDR3: TGCGCCAGCAGCTCCGGAGGGGGGCAGACCCAGTACTTC.

CDR3: CASRQGPGELFF. The CDR3 DNA follows: TGTGCCAGCCGACAGGGCCCCGGGGAGCTGTTTTTT. The chain combines TRBV18 with TRBJ2-2; 7 bases line up with TRBD1. Germline V gene lookup returns CDR1 KGHSH and CDR2 LQKENI. This CDR3 comprises 12 residues. V was clipped by 8 bases and J by 6 bases; unmatched bases: 3.

The chain joins TRBV10-3 to TRBJ1-1; tentative D call: TRBD1 (5 bases). V was pared by 0 bases and J by 4 bases, with 12 bases between. Germline CDR1 reads ENHRY; CDR2 reads SYGVKD. The CDR3 has 15 residues. The CDR3: CAISESGVPLTEAFF. The CDR3 DNA reads TGTGCCATCAGTGAGTCAGGGGTCCCTCTCACTGAAGCTTTCTTT.

In DNA form, the CDR3 reads TGTGCCAGCAGCAACGGGGCCCCCCCGGAGACCCAGTACTTC. Translating it yields CASSNGAPPETQYF. The rearrangement joins TRBV21-1 to TRBJ2-5. TRBV21-1 is described as a pseudogene. This CDR3 region has 14 residues.

Worth noting for this clone: One end of the junction varies from germline; a read error may be responsible. The chain links TRBV28 to TRBJ1-1, with no clear D. Per germline, CDR1 MDHEN and CDR2 SYDVKM. The CDR3 has 14 residues. The CDR3 sequence is CASSLSTGSTEAFF. The CDR3 DNA reads as TGTGCCAGCAGCTTATCTACCGGGTCCACTGAAGCTTTCTTT.

This clone was seen a handful of times. The rearrangement uses TRBV5-1 and TRBJ2-7; 9 bases match TRBD1. The J segment lost 6 bases and the V segment lost 4 bases, leaving 5 bases of the junction unmatched. The germline V gene encodes CDR1 SGHRS and CDR2 YFSETQ. CDR3 length: 13 residues. The CDR3 region is CASSLQDRGEQYF. The DNA of the CDR3 is TGCGCCAGCAGCCTGCAGGACAGGGGCGAGCAGTACTTC. Based on the CDR3 plus reference TRBV5-1 and TRBJ2-7, the full variable domain is KAGVTQTPRYLIKTRGQQVTLSCSPISGHRSVSWYQQTPGQGLQFLFEYFSETQRNKGNFPGRFSGRQFSNSRSEMNVSTLELGDSALYLCASSLQDRGEQYFGPGTRLTVT.